The present TCR beta chain was sequenced within a study of T cell repertoires in cytomegalovirus infection. As to this clonotype: What it recognizes is unknown.

The J segment lost 8 bases and the V segment lost 1 base, leaving 6 bases of the junction unmatched. CDR1 and CDR2 (germline): DFQATT, SNEGSKA (reference sequence). The CDR3 extends over 15 amino acids. TCRdb called the reads again in MiXCR, with one record for every CDR3 protein. The repertoire holds tens of thousands of distinct CDR3 sequences, with 20% to 25% as singletons. General study findings and limits: Carriers of CMV and the relevant HLA type were discriminated by public TCR beta frequency.

The source of this sequence is a human donor in good health (CMV status not recorded). Some clones in this sample may be carry-over from other donors' samples. The chain employs TRBV20-1 and TRBJ2-1; 12 bases align to TRBD2. This specimen consisted of CD8+ T cells from cultured PBMCs, obtained from culture after CMV antigen stimulation. The CDR3 reads CSARGRLAGVYEQFF. The CDR3 DNA sequence: TGCAGTGCTAGAGGTAGACTAGCGGGAGTGTATGAGCAGTTCTTC.